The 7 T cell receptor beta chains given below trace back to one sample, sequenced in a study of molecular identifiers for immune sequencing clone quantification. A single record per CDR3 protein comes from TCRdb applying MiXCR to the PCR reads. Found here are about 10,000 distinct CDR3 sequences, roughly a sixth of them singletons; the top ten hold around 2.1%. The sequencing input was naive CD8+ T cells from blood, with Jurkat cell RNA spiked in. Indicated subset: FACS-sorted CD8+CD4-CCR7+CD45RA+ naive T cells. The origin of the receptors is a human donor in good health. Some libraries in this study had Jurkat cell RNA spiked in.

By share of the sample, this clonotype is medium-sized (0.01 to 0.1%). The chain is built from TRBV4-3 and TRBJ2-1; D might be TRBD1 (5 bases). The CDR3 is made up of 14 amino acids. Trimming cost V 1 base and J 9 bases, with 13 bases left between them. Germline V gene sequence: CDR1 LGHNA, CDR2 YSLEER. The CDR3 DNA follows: TGCGCCAGCAGCCAAGTAGGGGAAATCAGTGAGCAGTTCTTC. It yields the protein CASSQVGEISEQFF.

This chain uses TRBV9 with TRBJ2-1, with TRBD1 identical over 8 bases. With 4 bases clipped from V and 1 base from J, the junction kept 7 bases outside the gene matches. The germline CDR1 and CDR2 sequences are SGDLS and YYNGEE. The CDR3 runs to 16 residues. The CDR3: CASSWGQETSYNEQFF. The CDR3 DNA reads TGTGCCAGCAGCTGGGGACAGGAGACTTCCTACAATGAGCAGTTCTTC.

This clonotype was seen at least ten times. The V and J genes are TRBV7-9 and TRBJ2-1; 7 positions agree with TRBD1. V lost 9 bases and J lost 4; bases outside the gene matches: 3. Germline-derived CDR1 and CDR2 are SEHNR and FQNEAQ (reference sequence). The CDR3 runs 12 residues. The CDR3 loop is CASRDSYNEQFF. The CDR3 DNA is TGTGCCAGTAGGGACAGTTACAATGAGCAGTTCTTC.

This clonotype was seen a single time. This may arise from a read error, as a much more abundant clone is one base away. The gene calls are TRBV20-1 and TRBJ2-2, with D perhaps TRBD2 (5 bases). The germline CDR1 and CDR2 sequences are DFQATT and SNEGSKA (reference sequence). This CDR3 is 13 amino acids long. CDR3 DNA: TGCAGTGCTAGCGGGCCGAACACCGGGGAGCTGCTTTTT. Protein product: CSASGPNTGELLF.

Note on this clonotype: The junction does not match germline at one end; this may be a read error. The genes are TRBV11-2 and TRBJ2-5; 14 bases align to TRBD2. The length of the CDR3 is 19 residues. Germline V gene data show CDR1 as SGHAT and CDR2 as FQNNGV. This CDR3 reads CASSSEGLAGVSSRETRYF. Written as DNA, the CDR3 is TGTGCCAGCAGCTCCGAGGGACTAGCGGGGGTCTCGAGTAGAGAGACCCGGTACTTC.

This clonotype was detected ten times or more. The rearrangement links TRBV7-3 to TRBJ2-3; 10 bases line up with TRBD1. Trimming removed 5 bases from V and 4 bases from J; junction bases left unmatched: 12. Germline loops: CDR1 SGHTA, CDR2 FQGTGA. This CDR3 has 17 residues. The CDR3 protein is CASSPPPGQGSSDTQYF. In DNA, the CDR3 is TGTGCCAGCAGCCCCCCTCCGGGACAGGGGTCATCAGATACGCAGTATTTT.

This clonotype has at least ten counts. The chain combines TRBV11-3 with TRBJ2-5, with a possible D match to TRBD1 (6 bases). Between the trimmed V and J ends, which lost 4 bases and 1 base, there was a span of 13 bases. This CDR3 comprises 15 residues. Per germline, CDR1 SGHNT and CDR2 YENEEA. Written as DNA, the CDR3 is TGTGCCAGCAGCTCCGAAACAGGGATCCAAGAGACCCAGTACTTC. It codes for CASSSETGIQETQYF.